The entry below describes one TCR beta chain. The repertoire was sequenced with immunoSEQ multiplex PCR; TCRdb's copy has only in-frame clones and lacks some. The table records roughly 30,000 clones, around 90% of them present only once. This sample is part of a study of T cell changes during pregnancy in multiple sclerosis. The receptor was derived from a female donor with multiple sclerosis, enrolled in a pregnancy study. The source material was CD8+ T cells from peripheral blood mononuclear cells, sampled before pregnancy.

CDR3 DNA: TGTGCCAGCAGCCACAACTACGAGCAGTACTTC. Protein product: CASSHNYEQYF. The chain is built from TRBV5-5 and TRBJ2-7; D is undetermined. Per the germline V gene, CDR1 is SGHKS and CDR2 is YYEKEE (reference sequence). The CDR3 length is 11 residues. The V end lost 4 bases, the J end lost 3 bases, and 5 bases lay between the germline ends.